The clone carrying this TCR beta chain was counted ten times or more. Its antigen is not known. The hyperthyroidism was newly diagnosed and had lasted under 2 months; the patients were aged 18 to 65. Not enrolled were patients with uncontrolled infection, other autoimmune disease, pregnancy or lactation. These data originate in a study of T cells in Graves' hyperthyroidism and ophthalmopathy. The CDR3 covers 16 residues. Germline V lookup: CDR1 GTSNPN, CDR2 SVGIG (reference sequence). V lost 4 bases and J lost 0; bases outside the gene matches: 4. RNA transcripts yielded amplified TCR beta CDR3 regions. During a first-round RT-PCR of the TCR CDR3, the HTBI primer set was used. TCRdb redid the calling of the multiplex PCR reads with MiXCR, one entry per CDR3 protein. This table holds more than 250,000 distinct CDR3 sequences, roughly 15% found once. The study's findings and limits: Most thyroid clonotypes with frequency above 0.001 were detected in blood.

The TCR sequence derives from a woman aged 45-60 years with Graves' hyperthyroidism that later progressed to Graves' ophthalmopathy. The chain carries TRBV30 and TRBJ2-3, with TRBD2 matching 13 bases. The sequenced sample consisted of blood. The CDR3 sequence: CAWNRTSGGSTDTQYF. The CDR3 DNA sequence: TGTGCCTGGAATCGGACTAGCGGGGGAAGCACAGATACGCAGTATTTT.